A single T cell receptor (beta chain) is shown here with its context. Its antigen remains undetermined. The input lacks base qualities; no much larger clone sits a single base away. For sequencing of the TCRbeta CDR3 region, genomic DNA was extracted from the sorted cells. The immunoSEQ Assay was used for sequencing of TCRbeta CDR3 regions. Entries here come from immuneACCESS through TCRdb and include only in-frame sequences with V and J called. Some clones fail to appear in such tables; in the studies checked, an unresolved V gene covers under half of the shortfall, and the cause of the remainder is unknown. The sample contains 60,000 to 70,000 clones, approximately 90% of them found a single time. The ten largest clones capture approximately 0.25% of the sample. The sample comes from a study of OX40 agonist ivuxolimab in advanced cancers. Regarding the research as a whole: Ivuxolimab was a fully human IgG2 agonistic monoclonal antibody targeting the costimulatory receptor OX40 (CD134). Peripheral TCRbeta sequencing aimed to test whether ivuxolimab altered TCR sequence diversity and caused clonal T-cell expansion. Of the 50 or so patients in dose escalation, some 20 had hepatocellular carcinoma, roughly 15 had melanoma, 9 had renal cell carcinoma and 9 had head and neck cancer. Partial responses were achieved by three dose-escalation patients, of whom one had hepatocellular carcinoma and two had cutaneous melanoma. The dose-escalation cohort was roughly 80% male with a mean age of about 65 years, ranging from about 20 to 80. Intravenous ivuxolimab was administered to patients every 2 weeks at six dose levels: 0.01, 0.1, 0.3, 1.5, 3 and 10 mg/kg. The paper covers the monotherapy dose-escalation part of the phase I ivuxolimab trial, which included N ≈ 50 patients. Patients were allowed to have had prior anti-PD-1, anti-PD-L1 or anti-CTLA-4 therapy, and 40% to 45% of the dose-escalation patients had previously received checkpoint inhibitors. Summary of the overall study and its limitations: In partial responders in the 0.1-3.0 mg/kg groups, normalized peripheral clonal expansion was found to be among the lowest, especially among CD8+ T cells. Low levels of normalized T-cell clonal expansion were also seen in some patients who did not respond. Antigen specificity was not determined for the clonally expanded peripheral T cells. On average, CD8+ T cells showed more expanded clones than CD4+ T cells after ivuxolimab. Clonal expansion of both CD4+ and CD8+ blood T cells was observed from baseline to week 6 at doses 0.1 to 3.0 mg/kg.

The trial excluded patients who had a history of autoimmune disease or were on systemic immunosuppression. In every dose cohort, peripheral blood was drawn for TCR sequencing at baseline, cycle 4 day 1, and cycle 7 day 1. Samples were obtained from an open-label, multicenter, first-in-human phase I dose-escalation trial of ivuxolimab. Adults with locally advanced or metastatic melanoma, renal cell carcinoma, hepatocellular carcinoma or head and neck squamous cell carcinoma were enrolled in the trial. Before TCR sequencing, CD4+ T cells and CD8+ T cells were sorted from peripheral blood as separate populations. This sequence originates from an adult with an advanced solid tumor such as melanoma, head and neck, liver or kidney cancer. The input for sequencing was CD4+ or CD8+ T cells sorted from blood, taken in a trial of the OX40 agonist ivuxolimab.

The DNA is as follows: TGTGCCACCAGCATAAGAAGCGGGAGAAGGTACAATGAGCAGTTCTTC. The resulting protein is CATSIRSGRRYNEQFF. This receptor chain uses TRBV15 and TRBJ2-1, with 8 central nucleotides matching TRBD2. According to the germline V gene (reference sequence), CDR1 reads LNHNV and CDR2 reads YYDKDF. The CDR3 numbers 16 residues from cysteine through phenylalanine. The sequence is cut down to CDR3 DNA, 48 bases in frame from base 1. The germline V end is reduced by 4 bases and the J end by 4 bases; junction bases left unmatched: 9.